Listed below are T cell receptor beta chains from one sample, sequenced in a study of blood T cell repertoires in COVID-19. Produced via immunoSEQ multiplex PCR; TCRdb's table is partial and in-frame only. Seen here are 200,000 to 250,000 clones, 82% observed once, and the top ten hold 8.2%. The sequencing input was peripheral blood. The receptors here all came from a woman older than 75 with COVID-19, enrolled during active disease. CDR3s include the opening cysteine and the closing phenylalanine or tryptophan. D genes are given only for firm matches. A clone size is listed for some rows: how often the clone was seen (once, few, many), or a class if it is expanded.

d_call: TRBD2
clone_size: .
v_call: TRBV5-4
j_call: TRBJ2-1
cdr3_aa: CASSWDNSFFRAGNEQFF
cdr3_nt: TGTGCCAGCAGTTGGGATAATAGCTTCTTCAGAGCGGGGAATGAGCAGTTCTTC

d_call: .
clone_size: .
v_call: TRBV5-6
j_call: TRBJ1-2
cdr3_aa: CASSLPAGPLGGYTF
cdr3_nt: TGTGCCAGCAGCCTCCCGGCTGGCCCCCTAGGAGGCTACACCTTC

d_call: TRBD1
clone_size: .
v_call: TRBV10-1
j_call: TRBJ2-1
cdr3_aa: CASSESRGRNEQFF
cdr3_nt: TGCGCCAGCAGTGAGTCAAGGGGGCGGAATGAGCAGTTCTTC

d_call: .
clone_size: .
v_call: TRBV12-3/TRBV12-4
j_call: TRBJ1-1
cdr3_aa: CASTSRGHEAFF
cdr3_nt: TGTGCCAGCACCTCTCGGGGACATGAAGCTTTCTTT

d_call: TRBD1
clone_size: .
v_call: TRBV6-6
j_call: TRBJ1-3
cdr3_aa: CASSQPGTASGNTIYF
cdr3_nt: TGTGCCAGCAGTCAGCCCGGGACAGCTTCTGGAAACACCATATATTTT

d_call: TRBD2
clone_size: .
v_call: TRBV5-8
j_call: TRBJ2-1
cdr3_aa: CASSYRTSGRSYEQFF
cdr3_nt: TGTGCCAGCAGCTATCGGACTAGCGGGAGGTCCTATGAGCAGTTCTTC

d_call: TRBD2
clone_size: .
v_call: TRBV5-1
j_call: TRBJ2-3
cdr3_aa: CASSRLAEARDTQYF
cdr3_nt: TGCGCCAGCAGCAGGCTAGCGGAGGCTCGAGATACGCAGTATTTT

d_call: TRBD2
clone_size: .
v_call: TRBV27
j_call: TRBJ2-2
cdr3_aa: CASRLAGSNTGELFF
cdr3_nt: TGTGCCAGCAGGCTAGCGGGGTCGAACACCGGGGAGCTGTTTTTT

d_call: .
clone_size: few
v_call: TRBV5-1
j_call: TRBJ2-7
cdr3_aa: CASSSAGASSYEQYF
cdr3_nt: TGCGCCAGCAGCTCCGCAGGGGCCTCCTCCTACGAGCAGTACTTC

d_call: .
clone_size: .
v_call: TRBV10-3
j_call: TRBJ1-2
cdr3_aa: CAISESESYGYTF
cdr3_nt: TGTGCCATCAGTGAGTCGGAGAGCTATGGCTACACCTTC

d_call: TRBD2
clone_size: .
v_call: TRBV10-3
j_call: TRBJ2-2
cdr3_aa: CAISGGGGNTGELFF
cdr3_nt: TGTGCCATCAGTGGGGGCGGGGGGAACACCGGGGAGCTGTTTTTT

d_call: TRBD1
clone_size: .
v_call: TRBV14
j_call: TRBJ1-3
cdr3_aa: CASSQGPGQAFLNSGNTIYF
cdr3_nt: TGTGCCAGCAGCCAAGGGCCGGGACAGGCCTTCTTAAACTCTGGAAACACCATATATTTT